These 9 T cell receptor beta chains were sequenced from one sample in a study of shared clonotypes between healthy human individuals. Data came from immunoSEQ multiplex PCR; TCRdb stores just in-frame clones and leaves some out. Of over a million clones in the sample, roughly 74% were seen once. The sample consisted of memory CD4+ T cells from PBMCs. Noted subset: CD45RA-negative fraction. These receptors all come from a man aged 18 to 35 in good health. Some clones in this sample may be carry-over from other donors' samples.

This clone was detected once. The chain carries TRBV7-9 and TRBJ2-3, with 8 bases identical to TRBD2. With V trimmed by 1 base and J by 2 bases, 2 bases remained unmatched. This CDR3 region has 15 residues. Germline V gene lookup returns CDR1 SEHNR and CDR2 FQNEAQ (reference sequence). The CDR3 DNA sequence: TGTGCCAGCAGCTTAGTAGCGGGAACCACAGATACGCAGTATTTT. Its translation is CASSLVAGTTDTQYF.

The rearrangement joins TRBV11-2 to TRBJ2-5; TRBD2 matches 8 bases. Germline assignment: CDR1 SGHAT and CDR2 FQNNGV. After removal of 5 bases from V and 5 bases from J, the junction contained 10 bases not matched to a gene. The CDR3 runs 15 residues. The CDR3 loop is CASSLPAGGKETQYF. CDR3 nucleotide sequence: TGTGCCAGCAGCCTTCCGGCGGGGGGTAAGGAGACCCAGTACTTC.

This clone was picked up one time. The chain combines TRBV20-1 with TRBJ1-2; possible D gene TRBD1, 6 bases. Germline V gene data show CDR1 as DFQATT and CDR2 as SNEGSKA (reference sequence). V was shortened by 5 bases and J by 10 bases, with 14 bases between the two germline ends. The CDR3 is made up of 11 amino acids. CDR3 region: CSARNQGIYTF. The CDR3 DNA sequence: TGCAGTGCTCGAAACCAGGGGATCTACACCTTC.

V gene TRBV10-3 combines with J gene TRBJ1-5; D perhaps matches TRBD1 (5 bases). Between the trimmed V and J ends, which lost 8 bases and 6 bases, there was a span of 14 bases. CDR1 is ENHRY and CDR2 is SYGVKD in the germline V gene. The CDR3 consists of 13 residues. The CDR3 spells CAISPGPAQPQHF. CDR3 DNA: TGTGCCATCTCCCCAGGGCCGGCTCAGCCCCAGCATTTT.

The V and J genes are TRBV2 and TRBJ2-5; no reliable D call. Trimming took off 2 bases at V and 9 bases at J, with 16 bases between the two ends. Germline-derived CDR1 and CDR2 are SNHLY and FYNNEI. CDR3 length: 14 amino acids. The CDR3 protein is CASSERQAEGSQYF. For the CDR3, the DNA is TGTGCCAGCAGTGAAAGGCAGGCTGAAGGGTCCCAGTACTTC.

For the CDR3, the DNA is TGTGCCAGCACCTCGGCAGGGGAGGCCACTGAAGCTTTCTTT. It encodes CASTSAGEATEAFF. This chain uses TRBV7-9 with TRBJ1-1; D possibly corresponds to TRBD1 (6 bases). In germline, CDR1 is SEHNR, CDR2 FQNEAQ (reference sequence). The CDR3 totals 14 residues. Trimming left V 7 bases short and J 4 bases short, with 16 bases between.

The CDR3 protein is CASSLVAGEGEKLFF. The CDR3 nucleotides are TGTGCCAGCAGCTTAGTCGCAGGGGAGGGGGAAAAACTGTTTTTT. J is TRBJ1-4 and V is TRBV7-2, with a tentative D call TRBD1 (6 bases). CDR1 and CDR2 from the germline V gene are SGHTA and FQGNSA. There are 15 residues in the CDR3. With 1 base removed from V and 8 bases from J, the gap between germline ends came to 14 bases.

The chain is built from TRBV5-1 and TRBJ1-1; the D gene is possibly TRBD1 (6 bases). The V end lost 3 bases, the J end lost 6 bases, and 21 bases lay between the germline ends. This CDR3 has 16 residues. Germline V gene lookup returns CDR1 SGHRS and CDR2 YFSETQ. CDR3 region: CASSSAAGTRVAEAFF. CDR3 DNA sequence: TGCGCCAGCAGCTCCGCAGCTGGGACAAGGGTGGCTGAAGCTTTCTTT.

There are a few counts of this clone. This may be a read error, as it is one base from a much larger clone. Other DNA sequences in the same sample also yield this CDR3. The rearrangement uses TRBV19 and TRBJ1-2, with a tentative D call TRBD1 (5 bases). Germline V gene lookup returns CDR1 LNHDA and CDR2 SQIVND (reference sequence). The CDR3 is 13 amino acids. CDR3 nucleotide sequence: TGTGCCAGTAGTATAGCGGGGACGATCGGCTACACTTTC. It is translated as CASSIAGTIGYTF.